This passage covers 27 T cell receptor beta chains from one sample sequenced in a study of CD8+ T cells in alopecia areata. The treatment was: oral pan-JAK inhibitor, 5-10 mg twice daily. Sequencing templates came from extracted RNA that was reverse transcribed into cDNA. Measured with immunoSEQ multiplex PCR; TCRdb has only the in-frame clones, and not every one. This sample has some 170,000 clones, with less than 70% found just once. Sample: CD8+ T cells sorted from blood, taken at week 24, from a patient treated with tofacitinib. All receptors derive from a human donor with alopecia areata.

The V gene is TRBV5-1, the J gene TRBJ2-1, with unresolved D. Germline CDR1 reads SGHRS; CDR2 reads YFSETQ. Trimming left V 3 bases short and J 7 bases short, with 8 bases between. This CDR3 has 12 residues. The CDR3 bases are TGCGCCAGCAGCTCGGACCAGAATGAGCAGTTCTTC. This encodes CASSSDQNEQFF.

In this sample, this clone turned up a few times. The chain has TRBV29-1 and TRBJ2-7; 7 bases map to TRBD1. This CDR3 is built from 14 residues. Germline V gives CDR1 SQVTM, CDR2 ANQGSEA. Germline trimming cut 6 bases from V and 0 bases from J; bases unmatched to any gene: 8. The CDR3 sequence is CSVENRDSSYEQYF. CDR3 bases: TGCAGCGTAGAAAACCGGGACAGCTCCTACGAGCAGTACTTC.

CDR3 DNA sequence: TGTGCCAGCAGCCCTAGCGGGGACAATGAGCAGTTCTTC. This sequence encodes CASSPSGDNEQFF. The gene calls are TRBV7-8 and TRBJ2-1; 9 nucleotides line up with TRBD2. The germline CDR1 and CDR2 sequences are SGHVS and FQNEAQ. The junction had 1 base not matched to a gene; V was cut back by 5 bases and J by 5 bases. The CDR3 runs 13 residues.

On this clone: This specimen includes other DNA sequences encoding the same CDR3. The rearrangement joins TRBV19 to TRBJ1-1; D not resolved. V lost 8 bases and J lost 0, with 4 bases in between. The CDR3 covers 11 residues. Germline CDR1 is LNHDA and CDR2 is SQIVND (reference sequence). The CDR3 here is CASSVNTEAFF. The DNA for the CDR3 is TGTGCCAGTTCGGTGAACACTGAAGCTTTCTTT.

This clone has just one count. This chain joins TRBV29-1 and TRBJ1-3; TRBD1 matches at 10 bases. The V gene's germline CDR1 is SQVTM and CDR2 ANQGSEA. The junction had 12 bases not matched to a gene; V was cut back by 4 bases and J by 3 bases. This CDR3 region has 17 residues. CDR3 nucleotides: TGCAGCGTTGTCGGAGGGACAGGGGACAAATTTGGAAACACCATATATTTT. It yields the protein CSVVGGTGDKFGNTIYF.

A few counts support this clone. This chain links TRBV19 with TRBJ2-1; 11 bases are shared with TRBD2. Trimming cost V 3 bases and J 4 bases; bases outside gene matches: 2. CDR1 and CDR2 from the germline V gene are LNHDA and SQIVND (reference sequence). The CDR3 spans 15 residues. CDR3 nucleotide sequence: TGTGCCAGTAGTATCCGACTAGCGGGGTACAATGAGCAGTTCTTC. Protein product: CASSIRLAGYNEQFF.

The genes are TRBV29-1 and TRBJ2-1, with TRBD1 identical over 11 bases. Per germline, CDR1 SQVTM and CDR2 ANQGSEA. Trimming took 4 bases from V and 6 from J; bases not matched to a gene: 11. This CDR3 comprises 16 residues. The CDR3 coding sequence is TGCAGCGTTGTAAGTACCGGACAGGGGGCTCTCAATGAGCAGTTCTTC. This translates into CSVVSTGQGALNEQFF.

The V and J genes are TRBV9 and TRBJ2-2; D uncertain. In germline, CDR1 is SGDLS, CDR2 YYNGEE. Trimming cost V 0 bases and J 4 bases, with 4 bases left between them. The CDR3 contains 13 residues. CDR3 residues: CASSVDPTGELFF. The CDR3 nucleotides are TGTGCCAGCAGCGTAGATCCCACCGGGGAGCTGTTTTTT.

This chain connects TRBV30 to TRBJ1-1; no clear D gene. Trimming removed 5 bases at V and 4 bases at J, with 8 bases between. Germline V gene lookup returns CDR1 GTSNPN and CDR2 SVGIG (reference sequence). This CDR3 comprises 11 residues. The CDR3 reads CAWWDSTEAFF. In DNA, the CDR3 is TGTGCCTGGTGGGATTCCACTGAAGCTTTCTTT.

The V and J genes are TRBV30 and TRBJ1-1; D remains ambiguous. The CDR3 extends over 13 amino acids. Germline CDR1 GTSNPN, CDR2 SVGIG (reference sequence). Trimming took 1 base from V and 5 from J, leaving 11 bases between them. This chain's CDR3 is CAWSGGPGTEAFF. CDR3 bases: TGTGCCTGGAGTGGGGGTCCTGGGACTGAAGCTTTCTTT.

The gene calls are TRBV13 and TRBJ1-1; 8 bases are a match to TRBD1. This CDR3 comprises 13 residues. Germline CDR1 and CDR2: PRHDT and FYEKMQ (reference sequence). The trim removed 5 bases at V and 6 bases at J, leaving 5 bases unmatched. DNA of the CDR3: TGTGCCAGCAGCCACAGGGGGACCGCTGAAGCTTTCTTT. Translated, it gives CASSHRGTAEAFF.

This chain connects TRBV25-1 to TRBJ1-1; D might be TRBD1 (5 bases). V lost 3 bases and J lost 8, with 16 bases in between. Germline values: CDR1 MGHDK, CDR2 SYGVNS. There are 14 residues in the CDR3. The CDR3 nucleotides are TGTGCCAGCAGTGAGGCTGGCAGGGAGGGCGAAGCTTTCTTT. It is translated as CASSEAGREGEAFF.

In its sample, this clone was seen a few times. The junction shows a germline mismatch at one end, possibly a read error. This sequence joins TRBV7-2 and TRBJ1-2; D is unclear. Germline CDR1 and CDR2: SGHTA and FQGNSA. The CDR3 is made up of 16 amino acids. The CDR3 coding sequence is TGCGCCAGCAGCCAAGTTTCGCTAGCCACAGACTATGGCTACACCTTC. The encoded protein is CASSQVSLATDYGYTF.

This clone was observed at least ten times. This chain connects TRBV9 to TRBJ1-2; D not certain. The V gene lost 4 bases and the J gene lost 6 bases, with 22 bases spanning the gap. The CDR3 sequence is 16 residues long. CDR1 is SGDLS and CDR2 is YYNGEE in the germline V gene. The CDR3 sequence is CASSPSPQTSVHGYTF. The CDR3 region has the DNA TGTGCCAGCAGCCCGAGCCCCCAGACCTCAGTCCATGGCTACACCTTC.

This clone was seen a handful of times. A single base is all that separates this from a far larger clone, so a read error is likely. The sample carries other DNA sequences with the same CDR3. The V gene is TRBV6-6, the J gene TRBJ1-1; D remains unclear. Trimming took off 5 bases at V and 5 bases at J, with 15 bases between the two ends. The germline V gene encodes CDR1 MNHNY and CDR2 SVGAGI (reference sequence). CDR3 length: 14 residues. The CDR3 protein is CASSESLGVTEAFF. CDR3 DNA: TGTGCCAGCAGTGAGTCATTAGGAGTGACTGAAGCTTTCTTT.

About this clone: The same CDR3 is also encoded by other DNA sequences in this sample. V usage is TRBV15 and J usage is TRBJ1-5, with D possibly TRBD1 on 6 matching bases. The germline V and J ends were trimmed by 0 bases and 6 bases, with 12 bases remaining between them. This CDR3 spans 15 amino acids. CDR1 is LNHNV, CDR2 YYDKDF, per germline (reference sequence). The CDR3 here is CATSRDRGLGQPQHF. CDR3 DNA: TGTGCCACCAGCAGAGATCGGGGGCTCGGTCAGCCCCAGCATTTT.

The chain combines TRBV5-6 with TRBJ2-7; D unclear. V was trimmed by 2 bases and J by 3 bases, leaving 6 bases between them. This CDR3 region has 12 residues. Germline lookup yields CDR1 SGHDT and CDR2 YYEEEE. The CDR3 protein is CASSFGDYEQYF. The CDR3 DNA sequence: TGTGCCAGCAGCTTTGGGGACTACGAGCAGTACTTC.

This chain links TRBV5-1 with TRBJ2-1; D may be TRBD1 or TRBD2 (5 bases each). Germline CDR1 is SGHRS and CDR2 is YFSETQ. This CDR3 is 13 amino acids long. The V end was cut by 4 bases, the J end by 6 bases, with 11 bases between. The CDR3 bases are TGCGCCAGCAGCCCCAGGGACCCCAATGAGCAGTTCTTC. Encoded protein: CASSPRDPNEQFF.

This clone was seen more than once but under ten times. The genes are TRBV15 and TRBJ1-6; no firm D call. Trimming removed 0 bases from V and 7 bases from J, with 7 bases in between. Looked up from germline, CDR1 is LNHNV and CDR2 is YYDKDF (reference sequence). This CDR3 spans 14 amino acids. This CDR3 reads CATSRDRQNSPLHF. In DNA, the CDR3 is TGTGCCACCAGCAGAGATCGGCAAAATTCACCCCTCCACTTT.

The chain recombines TRBV5-1 with TRBJ2-3, with a tentative D call TRBD1 (5 bases). The germline V and J ends were trimmed by 0 bases and 3 bases, with 14 bases remaining between them. Germline-derived CDR1 and CDR2 are SGHRS and YFSETQ. This CDR3 has 16 amino acids. The CDR3 bases are TGCGCCAGCAGCTTGGCCTACGGCAGGGTTACAGATACGCAGTATTTT. Protein: CASSLAYGRVTDTQYF. Full variable domain (outside the CDR3, taken from reference TRBV5-1 and TRBJ2-3): KAGVTQTPRYLIKTRGQQVTLSCSPISGHRSVSWYQQTPGQGLQFLFEYFSETQRNKGNFPGRFSGRQFSNSRSEMNVSTLELGDSALYLCASSLAYGRVTDTQYFGPGTRLTVL.

The V gene is TRBV12-5, the J gene TRBJ2-2; D tentatively fits TRBD1 or TRBD2 (6 bases each). Germline assignment: CDR1 LGHNT and CDR2 FRNRAP. The CDR3 covers 15 residues. Trimming cost V 2 bases and J 4 bases, with 11 bases left between them. The CDR3 region is CASGLWGAGTGELFF. The CDR3, as DNA: TGTGCTAGTGGTTTGTGGGGGGCTGGCACCGGGGAGCTGTTTTTT. The full variable domain, its missing parts supplied by reference TRBV12-5 and TRBJ2-2, is DARVTQTPRHKVTEMGQEVTMRCQPILGHNTVFWYRQTMMQGLELLAYFRNRAPLDDSGMPKDRFSAEMPDATLATLKIQPSEPRDSAVYFCASGLWGAGTGELFFGEGSRLTVL.

A note on this clone: This sample also contains other DNA sequences that code for the same CDR3. V usage is TRBV14 and J usage is TRBJ1-5; D is undetermined. V lost 1 base and J 6 bases, leaving 4 bases between the germline ends. The germline V gene has CDR1 SGHDN and CDR2 FVKESK. The CDR3 loop spans 12 amino acids. CDR3 sequence reads: CASSQGGQPQHF. The CDR3, as DNA: TGTGCCAGCAGCCAAGGGGGTCAGCCCCAGCATTTT.

This chain joins TRBV5-4 and TRBJ2-1; D gene uncertain. Between the trimmed V and J ends, which lost 2 bases and 6 bases, there was a span of 6 bases. Germline loops: CDR1 SGHNT, CDR2 YYREEE (reference sequence). This CDR3 contains 12 residues. CDR3 nucleotide sequence: TGTGCCAGCAGCTTAAAACTCAATGAGCAGTTCTTC. Encoded protein: CASSLKLNEQFF.

The chain is built from TRBV5-1 and TRBJ2-1; 9 bases match TRBD1. V was clipped by 3 bases and J by 5 bases; unmatched bases: 6. CDR3 length: 15 residues. CDR1 SGHRS and CDR2 YFSETQ come from the germline V gene. CDR3 loop: CASSSGQGINNEQFF. CDR3 bases: TGCGCCAGCAGCTCGGGACAGGGCATCAACAATGAGCAGTTCTTC.

The V and J genes are TRBV27 and TRBJ1-5, with 11 bases that match TRBD1. Germline trimming cut 5 bases from V and 2 bases from J; bases unmatched to any gene: 5. Germline lookup yields CDR1 MNHEY and CDR2 SMNVEV (reference sequence). CDR3 length: 16 amino acids. CDR3 coding DNA: TGTGCCAGCAGTCCGCGGGGACAGGGGGGCAATCAGCCCCAGCATTTT. Translation gives CASSPRGQGGNQPQHF.

The J gene is TRBJ1-1, the V gene TRBV29-1, with unresolved D. In germline, CDR1 is SQVTM, CDR2 ANQGSEA. V lost 2 bases to trimming and J lost 7 bases, with 8 bases between them. This CDR3 region has 11 residues. The CDR3 coding sequence is TGCAGCGTTGAAAAGGGCATTGAAGCTTTCTTT. Its protein is CSVEKGIEAFF.

The chain uses TRBV2 and TRBJ2-5; D is ambiguous. CDR3 size: 14 residues. The germline gives CDR1 SNHLY, CDR2 FYNNEI. Trimming removed 1 base at V and 2 bases at J, with 8 bases between. CDR3 sequence: CASSEDRQQETQYF. The CDR3 DNA is TGTGCCAGCAGTGAAGATCGCCAACAAGAGACCCAGTACTTC.